These 10 T cell receptor beta chains came from one sample sequenced in a study of cytomegalovirus exposure and HLA in healthy donors. Amplification used 60 Vbeta primers and 13 Jbeta primers. Assay used: immunoSEQ multiplex PCR; TCRdb lists only in-frame clones, some missing. The sample shows tens of thousands of clones, 65% to 85% of them seen only once. Sequencing was done on a sample of PBMCs. Source of these receptors: a male donor in good health and CMV-seronegative.

V and J are TRBV19 and TRBJ2-7; TRBD1 aligns across 7 bases. The CDR3 contains 14 residues. Looked up from germline, CDR1 is LNHDA and CDR2 is SQIVND (reference sequence). The V and J ends lost 5 bases and 1 base, in that order; junction bases with no gene match: 5. CDR3 sequence: CASSVDRVSYEQYF. CDR3 in DNA: TGTGCCAGTAGTGTCGACAGGGTATCCTACGAGCAGTACTTC.

The CDR3 region has the DNA TGTGCCAGCGGAGACAGGGAGGACTATGGCTACACCTTC. As protein: CASGDREDYGYTF. The chain has TRBV18 and TRBJ1-2; TRBD1 agrees at 7 bases. The V segment lost 8 bases and the J segment 3 bases; nucleotides outside the gene matches: 6. Germline-derived CDR1 and CDR2 are KGHSH and LQKENI. The CDR3 has 13 amino acids. Supplemented by reference TRBV18 and TRBJ1-2, the full variable domain reads NAGVMQNPRHLVRRRGQEARLRCSPMKGHSHVYWYRQLPEEGLKFMVYLQKENIIDESGMPKERFSAEFPKEGPSILRIQQVVRGDSAAYFCASGDREDYGYTFGSGTRLTVV.

This chain uses TRBV5-4 with TRBJ2-5, with TRBD2 matching over 7 bases. V was clipped by 2 bases and J by 4 bases; unmatched bases: 8. There are 15 residues in the CDR3. The germline CDR1 and CDR2 sequences are SGHNT and YYREEE (reference sequence). In DNA, the CDR3 is TGTGCCAGCAGCTTCGAGGGAGCGGGGAGAGAGACCCAGTACTTC. This gives the protein CASSFEGAGRETQYF.

This sequence joins TRBV7-3 and TRBJ2-6; no clear D gene. Trimming left V 4 bases short and J 3 bases short, with 4 bases between. CDR3 length: 13 residues. CDR1 and CDR2 from the germline V gene are SGHTA and FQGTGA. As DNA, the CDR3 is TGTGCCAGCAGCTCTCTTGGGGCCAACGTCCTGACTTTC. Its translation is CASSSLGANVLTF.

This clone showed up just once. The chain couples TRBV7-2 to TRBJ1-2; D is unresolved. Looked up from germline, CDR1 is SGHTA and CDR2 is FQGNSA. V was clipped by 4 bases and J by 5 bases, with 11 bases between them. The CDR3 is made up of 13 amino acids. The CDR3 sequence: CASSSSGEYGYTF. CDR3 coding DNA: TGTGCCAGCAGCTCCTCAGGTGAATATGGCTACACCTTC.

In its sample, this clone was seen once. The rearrangement joins TRBV7-2 to TRBJ2-5; 8 nucleotides align to TRBD2. The closer fit of TRBJ2-7 to the DNA end suggests the J call may be wrong. The CDR3 spans 14 residues. CDR1 is SGHTA, CDR2 FQGNSA, per germline. This CDR3 is CASSSRGGSYEQYF. CDR3 DNA sequence: TGTGCCAGCAGCAGTCGGGGGGGCTCCTACGAGCAGTACTTC.

V gene TRBV13 combines with J gene TRBJ1-1; 8 bases are shared with TRBD1. CDR1 is PRHDT, CDR2 FYEKMQ, per germline (reference sequence). V lost 1 base to trimming and J lost 1 base; unmatched junction nucleotides: 5. The CDR3 consists of 16 residues. In nucleotides, the CDR3 is TGTGCCAGCAGCTTAGACCGACAGGGGCCGAACACTGAAGCTTTCTTT. It yields the protein CASSLDRQGPNTEAFF.

The chain couples TRBV5-1 to TRBJ2-7; a weak D match, TRBD1 (5 bases). The V end lost 4 bases, the J end lost 5 bases, and 19 bases lay between the germline ends. Germline V gene data show CDR1 as SGHRS and CDR2 as YFSETQ. The CDR3 covers 15 residues. The CDR3 reads CASSPTGTLGNEQYF. DNA of the CDR3: TGCGCCAGCAGCCCCACAGGAACCCTCGGCAACGAGCAGTACTTC.

The chain combines TRBV6-1 with TRBJ2-5; a possible D gene is TRBD2 (6 bases). Looked up from germline, CDR1 is MNHNS and CDR2 is SASEGT. V lost 4 bases and J 5 bases, leaving 11 bases between the germline ends. The CDR3 totals 13 residues. CDR3 nucleotide sequence: TGTGCCAGCAGTGTTTCTAGCGTTGAGACCCAGTACTTC. Encoded protein: CASSVSSVETQYF.

The chain couples TRBV5-6 to TRBJ2-1; D might be TRBD2 (5 bases). Per the germline V gene, CDR1 is SGHDT and CDR2 is YYEEEE. This CDR3 has 15 residues. Trimming left V 1 base short and J 7 bases short, with 15 bases between. The CDR3 here is CASSLYGEEVNEQFF. CDR3 coding DNA: TGTGCCAGCAGCTTGTACGGGGAAGAAGTAAATGAGCAGTTCTTC.